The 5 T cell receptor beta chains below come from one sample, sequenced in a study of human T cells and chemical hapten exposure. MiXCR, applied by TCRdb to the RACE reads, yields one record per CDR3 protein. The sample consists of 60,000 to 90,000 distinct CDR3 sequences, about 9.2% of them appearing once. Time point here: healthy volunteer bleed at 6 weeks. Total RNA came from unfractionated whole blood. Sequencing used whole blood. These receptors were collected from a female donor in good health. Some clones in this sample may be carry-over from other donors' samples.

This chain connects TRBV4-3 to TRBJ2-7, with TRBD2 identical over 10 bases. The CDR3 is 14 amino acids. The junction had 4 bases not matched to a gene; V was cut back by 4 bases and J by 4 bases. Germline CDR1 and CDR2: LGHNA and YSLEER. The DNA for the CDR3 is TGCGCCAGCAGCCTAGCGGGGGGCATTTACGAGCAGTACTTC. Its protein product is CASSLAGGIYEQYF.

CDR3 nucleotide sequence: TGTGCCAGCAGCCCCCTCCCGAACACCGGGGAGCTGTTTTTT. Its translation: CASSPLPNTGELFF. The V gene is TRBV5-4, the J gene TRBJ2-2; no definite D call. The V gene lost 4 bases and the J gene lost 0 bases, with 7 bases spanning the gap. The CDR3 has 14 amino acids. Germline CDR1 and CDR2: SGHNT and YYREEE (reference sequence).

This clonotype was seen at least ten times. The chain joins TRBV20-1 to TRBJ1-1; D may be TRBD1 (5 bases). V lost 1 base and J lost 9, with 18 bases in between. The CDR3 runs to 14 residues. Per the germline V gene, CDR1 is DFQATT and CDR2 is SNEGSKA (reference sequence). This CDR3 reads CSARGGADGDKAFF. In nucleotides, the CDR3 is TGCAGTGCTAGAGGGGGCGCGGACGGAGATAAAGCTTTCTTT.

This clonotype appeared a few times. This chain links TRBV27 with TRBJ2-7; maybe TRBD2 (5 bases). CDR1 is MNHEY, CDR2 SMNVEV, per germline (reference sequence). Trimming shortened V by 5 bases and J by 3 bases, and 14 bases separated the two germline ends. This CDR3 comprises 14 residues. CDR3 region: CASSETRGRYEQYF. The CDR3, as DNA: TGTGCCAGCAGTGAAACCCGCGGGCGCTACGAGCAGTACTTC.

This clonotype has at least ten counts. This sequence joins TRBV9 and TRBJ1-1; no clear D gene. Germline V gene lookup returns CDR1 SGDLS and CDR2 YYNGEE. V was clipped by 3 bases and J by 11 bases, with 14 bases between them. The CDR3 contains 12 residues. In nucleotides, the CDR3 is TGTGCCAGCAGCGCGCAGACCCTAGCTGCTTTCTTT. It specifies CASSAQTLAAFF.